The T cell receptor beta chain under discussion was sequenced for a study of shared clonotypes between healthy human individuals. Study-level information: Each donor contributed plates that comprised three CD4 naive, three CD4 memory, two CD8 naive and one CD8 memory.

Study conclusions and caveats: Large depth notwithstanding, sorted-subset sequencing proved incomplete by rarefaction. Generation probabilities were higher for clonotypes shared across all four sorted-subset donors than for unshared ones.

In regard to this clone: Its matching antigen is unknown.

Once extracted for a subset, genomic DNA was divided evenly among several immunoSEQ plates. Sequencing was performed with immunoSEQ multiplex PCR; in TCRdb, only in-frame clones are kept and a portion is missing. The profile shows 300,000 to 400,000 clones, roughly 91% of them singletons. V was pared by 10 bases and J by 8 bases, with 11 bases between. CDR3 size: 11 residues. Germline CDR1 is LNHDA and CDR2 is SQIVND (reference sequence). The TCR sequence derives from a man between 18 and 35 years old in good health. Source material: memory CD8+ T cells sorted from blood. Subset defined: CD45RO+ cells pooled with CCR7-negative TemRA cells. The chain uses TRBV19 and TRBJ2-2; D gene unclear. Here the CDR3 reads CATRATGELFF. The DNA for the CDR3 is TGTGCCACCCGAGCGACGGGGGAGCTGTTTTTT.